Listed here is a single T cell receptor (beta chain). This entry is derived from a study of blood T cell repertoires in COVID-19. Study-level information: Acute-phase and convalescent COVID-19 samples originated in the United States, Italy and Spain. PBMCs, B-cell-depleted T cells, or T cells provided the cDNA or gDNA that made up the material.

The germline V gene has CDR1 MNHNS and CDR2 SASEGT. This CDR3 is built from 17 residues. V was clipped by 0 bases and J by 4 bases; unmatched bases: 10. Methods used by the authors: Using reference gene primer amplification, nucleated cell counts were estimated. Generated by immunoSEQ multiplex PCR, the TCRdb table keeps only in-frame clones and is missing some. V and J calls and clone size come straight from that table; D and trimming were deduced from the DNA. The profile shows about 190,000 clones, 88% of them singletons. Sample: peripheral blood. J is TRBJ2-7 and V is TRBV6-1, with 9 bases fitting TRBD1. The receptor was isolated from a human donor in a cohort sampled during active COVID-19. The CDR3: CASSEAISGTGRYEQYF. The CDR3 DNA reads TGTGCCAGCAGTGAAGCGATAAGTGGGACAGGGCGATACGAGCAGTACTTC.